The clone carrying this TCR beta chain is a singleton in its sample. No antigen is known for it. A much larger clone is a single base away; this may be a read error. The record originates from a study of T cells in Graves' hyperthyroidism and ophthalmopathy. General study points: In the analysis, a 13 V-J model separated ophthalmopathy from stable hyperthyroidism.

Using RNA transcripts as the source, TCR beta CDR3 regions were amplified. TCR CDR3 regions were first amplified by RT-PCR with HTBI primers. TCRdb processed the multiplex PCR reads anew with MiXCR; each CDR3 protein has one entry. The sample includes about 380,000 distinct CDR3 sequences, over 11% of them seen just once. The source is a woman aged 60-70 years with Graves' hyperthyroidism. The source material was blood.

The CDR3 protein is CATSDLQGWNEQYF. Here the CDR3 DNA reads TGTGCCACCAGTGATTTGCAGGGATGGAATGAGCAGTACTTC. The chain carries TRBV24-1 and TRBJ2-7, with a weak D call TRBD1 (5 bases). Trimming left V 0 bases short and J 7 bases short, with 12 bases between. In germline, CDR1 is KGHDR, CDR2 SFDVKD. This CDR3 has 14 residues.